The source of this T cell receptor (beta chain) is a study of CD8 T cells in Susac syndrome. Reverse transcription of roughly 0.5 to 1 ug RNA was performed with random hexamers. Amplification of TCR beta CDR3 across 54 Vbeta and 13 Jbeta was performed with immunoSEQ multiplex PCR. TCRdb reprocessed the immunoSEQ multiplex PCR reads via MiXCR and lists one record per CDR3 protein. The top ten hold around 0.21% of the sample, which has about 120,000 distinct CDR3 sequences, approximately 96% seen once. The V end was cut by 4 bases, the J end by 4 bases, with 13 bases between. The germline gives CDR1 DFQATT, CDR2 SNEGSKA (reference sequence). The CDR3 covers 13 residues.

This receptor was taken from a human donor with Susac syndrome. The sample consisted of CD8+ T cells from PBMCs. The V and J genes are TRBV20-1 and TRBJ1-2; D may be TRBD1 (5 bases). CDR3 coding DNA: TGCAGTGCTACCACCGGGGGAGCCTATGGCTACACCTTC. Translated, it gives CSATTGGAYGYTF.